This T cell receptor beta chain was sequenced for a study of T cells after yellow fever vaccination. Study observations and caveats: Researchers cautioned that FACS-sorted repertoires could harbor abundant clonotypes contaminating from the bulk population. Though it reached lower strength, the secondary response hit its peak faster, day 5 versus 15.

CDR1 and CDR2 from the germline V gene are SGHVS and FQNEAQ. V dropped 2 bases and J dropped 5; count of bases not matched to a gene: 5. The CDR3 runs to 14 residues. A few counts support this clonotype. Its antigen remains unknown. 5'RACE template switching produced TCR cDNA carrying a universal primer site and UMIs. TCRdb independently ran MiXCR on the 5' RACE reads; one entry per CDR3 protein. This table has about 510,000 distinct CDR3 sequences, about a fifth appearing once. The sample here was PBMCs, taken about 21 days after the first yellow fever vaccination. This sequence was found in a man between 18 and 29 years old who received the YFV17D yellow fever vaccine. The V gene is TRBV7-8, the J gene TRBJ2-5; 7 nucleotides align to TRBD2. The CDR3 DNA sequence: TGTGCCAGCAGCTTAAATGGGGGGGTGGAGACCCAGTACTTC. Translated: CASSLNGGVETQYF.